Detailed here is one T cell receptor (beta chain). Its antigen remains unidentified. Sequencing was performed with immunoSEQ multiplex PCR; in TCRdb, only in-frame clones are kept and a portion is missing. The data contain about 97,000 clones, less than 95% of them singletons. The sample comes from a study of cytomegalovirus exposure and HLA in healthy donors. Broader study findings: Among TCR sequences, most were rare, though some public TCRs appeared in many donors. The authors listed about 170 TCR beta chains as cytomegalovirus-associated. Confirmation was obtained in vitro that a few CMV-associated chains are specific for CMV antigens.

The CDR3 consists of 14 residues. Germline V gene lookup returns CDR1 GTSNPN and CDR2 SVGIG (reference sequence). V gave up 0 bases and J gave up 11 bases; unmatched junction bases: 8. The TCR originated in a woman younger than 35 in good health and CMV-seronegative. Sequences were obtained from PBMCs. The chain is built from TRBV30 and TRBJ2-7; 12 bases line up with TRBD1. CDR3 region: CAWSVGTGGVGEYF. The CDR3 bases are TGTGCCTGGAGTGTTGGGACAGGGGGCGTTGGGGAGTACTTC.